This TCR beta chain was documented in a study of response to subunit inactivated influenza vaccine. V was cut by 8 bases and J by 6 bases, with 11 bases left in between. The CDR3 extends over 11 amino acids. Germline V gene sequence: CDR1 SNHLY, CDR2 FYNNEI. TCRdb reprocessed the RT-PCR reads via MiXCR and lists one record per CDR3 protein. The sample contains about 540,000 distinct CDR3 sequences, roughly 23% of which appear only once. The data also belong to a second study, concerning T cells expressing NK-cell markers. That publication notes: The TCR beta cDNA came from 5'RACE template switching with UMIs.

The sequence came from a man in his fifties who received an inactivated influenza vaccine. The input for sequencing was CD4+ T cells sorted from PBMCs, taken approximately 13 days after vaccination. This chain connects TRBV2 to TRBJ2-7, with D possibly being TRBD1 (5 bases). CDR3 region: CASQAQGEQYF. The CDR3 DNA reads TGTGCCAGCCAGGCCCAGGGCGAGCAGTACTTC.